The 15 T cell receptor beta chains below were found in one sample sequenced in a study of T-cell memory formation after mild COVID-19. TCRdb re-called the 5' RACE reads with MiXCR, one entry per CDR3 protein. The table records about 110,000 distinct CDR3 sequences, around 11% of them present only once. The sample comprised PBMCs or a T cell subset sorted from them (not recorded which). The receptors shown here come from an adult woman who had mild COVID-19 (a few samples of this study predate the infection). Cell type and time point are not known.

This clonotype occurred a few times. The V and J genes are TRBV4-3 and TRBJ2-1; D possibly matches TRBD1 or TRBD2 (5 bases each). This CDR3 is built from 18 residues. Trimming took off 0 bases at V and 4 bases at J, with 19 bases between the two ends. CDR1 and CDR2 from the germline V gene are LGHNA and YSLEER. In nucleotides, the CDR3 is TGCGCCAGCAGCCAAGATCTCGGAGTACTAGAGGGGTACAATGAGCAGTTCTTC. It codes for CASSQDLGVLEGYNEQFF.

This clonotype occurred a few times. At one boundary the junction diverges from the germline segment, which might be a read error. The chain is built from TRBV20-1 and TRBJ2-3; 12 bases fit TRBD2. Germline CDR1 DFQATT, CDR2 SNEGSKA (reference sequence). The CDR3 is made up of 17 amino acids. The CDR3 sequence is CSASPLAGGENADTHYF. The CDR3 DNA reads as TGCAGTGCTAGTCCACTAGCGGGAGGTGAGAATGCAGATACGCATTATTTT.

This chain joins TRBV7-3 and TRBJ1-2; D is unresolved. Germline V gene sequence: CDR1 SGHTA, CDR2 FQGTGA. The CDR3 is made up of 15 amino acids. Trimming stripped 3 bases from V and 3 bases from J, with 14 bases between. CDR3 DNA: TGTGCCAGCAGCTTCGGGCCCCCTCTGGACTATGGCTACACCTTC. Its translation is CASSFGPPLDYGYTF. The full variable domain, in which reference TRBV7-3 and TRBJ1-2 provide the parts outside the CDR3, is GAGVSQTPSNKVTEKGKYVELRCDPISGHTALYWYRQSLGQGPEFLIYFQGTGAADDSGLPNDRFFAVRPEGSVSTLKIQRTERGDSAVYLCASSFGPPLDYGYTFGSGTRLTVV.

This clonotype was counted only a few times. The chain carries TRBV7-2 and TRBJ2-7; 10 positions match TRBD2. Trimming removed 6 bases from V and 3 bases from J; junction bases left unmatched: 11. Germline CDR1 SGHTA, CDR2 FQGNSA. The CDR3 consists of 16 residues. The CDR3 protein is CASSPLTSGNFYEQYF. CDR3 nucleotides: TGTGCCAGCAGTCCGCTTACTAGCGGGAACTTCTACGAGCAGTACTTC.

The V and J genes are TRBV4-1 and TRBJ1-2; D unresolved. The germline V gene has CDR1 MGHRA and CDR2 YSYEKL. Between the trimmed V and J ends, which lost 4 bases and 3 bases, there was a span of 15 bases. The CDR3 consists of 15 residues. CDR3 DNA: TGCGCCAGCAGCCTAACAGAGACGGGGTACTATGGCTACACCTTC. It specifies CASSLTETGYYGYTF.

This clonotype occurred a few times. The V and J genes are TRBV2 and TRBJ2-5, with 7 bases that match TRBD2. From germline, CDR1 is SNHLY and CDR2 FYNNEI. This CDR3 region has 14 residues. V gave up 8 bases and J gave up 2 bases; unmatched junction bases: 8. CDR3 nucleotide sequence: TGTGCCAGCCGGGAGGTAGGAGCTCAAGAGACCCAGTACTTC. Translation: CASREVGAQETQYF.

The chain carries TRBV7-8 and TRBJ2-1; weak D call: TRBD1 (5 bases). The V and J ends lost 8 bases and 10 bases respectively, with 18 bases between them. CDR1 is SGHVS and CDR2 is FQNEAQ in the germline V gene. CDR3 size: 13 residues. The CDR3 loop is CASRLGHRNEQFF. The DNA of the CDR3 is TGTGCCAGCCGCCTGGGGCACCGGAACGAGCAGTTCTTC.

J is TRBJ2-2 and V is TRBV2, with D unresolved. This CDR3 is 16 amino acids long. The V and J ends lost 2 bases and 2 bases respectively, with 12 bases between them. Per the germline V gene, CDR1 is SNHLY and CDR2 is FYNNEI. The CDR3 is CASSERRYVNTGELFF. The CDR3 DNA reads TGTGCCAGCAGTGAAAGGCGCTATGTCAACACCGGGGAGCTGTTTTTT.

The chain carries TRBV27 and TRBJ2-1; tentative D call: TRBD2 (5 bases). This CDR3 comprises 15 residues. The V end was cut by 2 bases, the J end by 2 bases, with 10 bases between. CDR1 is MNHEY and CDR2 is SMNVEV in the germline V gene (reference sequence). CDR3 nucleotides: TGTGCCAGCAGTTTAGGCGGGCCGACCTACAATGAGCAGTTCTTC. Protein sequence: CASSLGGPTYNEQFF.

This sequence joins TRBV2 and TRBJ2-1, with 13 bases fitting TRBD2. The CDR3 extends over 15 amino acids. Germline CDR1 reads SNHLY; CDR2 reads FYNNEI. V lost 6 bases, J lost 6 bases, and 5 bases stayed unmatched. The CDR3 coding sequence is TGTGCCAGCAGGGCGACTAGCGGGAGGATCAATGAGCAGTTCTTC. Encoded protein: CASRATSGRINEQFF.

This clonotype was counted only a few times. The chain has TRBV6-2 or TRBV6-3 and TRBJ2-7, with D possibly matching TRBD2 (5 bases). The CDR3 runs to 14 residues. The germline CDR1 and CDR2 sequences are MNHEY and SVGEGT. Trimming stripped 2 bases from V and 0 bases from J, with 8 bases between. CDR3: CASSYPGISYEQYF. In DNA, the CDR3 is TGTGCCAGCAGTTACCCCGGGATCTCCTACGAGCAGTACTTC.

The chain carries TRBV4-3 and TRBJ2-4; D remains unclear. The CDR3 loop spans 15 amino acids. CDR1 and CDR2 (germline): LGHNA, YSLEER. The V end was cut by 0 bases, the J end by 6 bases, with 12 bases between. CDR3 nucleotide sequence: TGCGCCAGCAGCCAAGATCCGGGTATCTTAAACATTCAGTACTTC. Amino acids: CASSQDPGILNIQYF.

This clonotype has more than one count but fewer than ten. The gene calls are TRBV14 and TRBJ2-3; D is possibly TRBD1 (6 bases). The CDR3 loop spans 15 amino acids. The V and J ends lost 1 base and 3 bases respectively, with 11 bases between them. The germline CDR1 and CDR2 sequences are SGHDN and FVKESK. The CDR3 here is CASSQGGTSTDTQYF. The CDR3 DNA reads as TGTGCCAGCAGCCAAGGTGGGACATCGACAGATACGCAGTATTTT.

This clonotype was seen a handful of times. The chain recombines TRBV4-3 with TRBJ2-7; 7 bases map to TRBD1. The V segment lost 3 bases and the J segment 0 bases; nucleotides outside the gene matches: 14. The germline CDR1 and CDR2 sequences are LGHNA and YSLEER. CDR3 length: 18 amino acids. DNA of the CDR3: TGCGCCAGCAGCCATTCAATCTGGGACAGATCGAACTCCTACGAGCAGTACTTC. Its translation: CASSHSIWDRSNSYEQYF.

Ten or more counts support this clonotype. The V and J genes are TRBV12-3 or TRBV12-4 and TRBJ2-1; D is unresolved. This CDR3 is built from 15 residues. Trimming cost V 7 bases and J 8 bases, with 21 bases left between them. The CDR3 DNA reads TGTGCCAGCATCTTTTCGCTCCATGGGTTGGATGAGCAGTTCTTC. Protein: CASIFSLHGLDEQFF.